This T cell receptor beta chain was captured in a study of CD8+CD57+ T cells in acquired aplastic anemia. Study summary: Sorting CD4+ and CD8+ cells gave DNA averaging roughly 3.5 ug.

CDR1 is SGHRS, CDR2 YFSETQ, per germline. This CDR3 is built from 16 residues. The V end lost 4 bases, the J end lost 2 bases, and 16 bases lay between the germline ends. Genomic DNA was employed as the template in profiling TCR beta VDJ and CDR3. In TCRdb, the reads were re-called with MiXCR into one record per CDR3 protein. The data hold 60,000 to 75,000 distinct CDR3 sequences, with about 54% observed a single time. This clonotype was obtained from a human donor in good health, serving as a control. The sequencing input was sorted CD4+, CD8+, or CD8+CD57+ T cells (not recorded which) from PBMCs. The V call is TRBV5-1, the J call TRBJ1-3, with TRBD1 as a possible D gene (5 bases). The CDR3 DNA reads as TGCGCCAGCAGCCCGGTATTTGGGACGACTGGAAACACCATATATTTT. Translation gives CASSPVFGTTGNTIYF.